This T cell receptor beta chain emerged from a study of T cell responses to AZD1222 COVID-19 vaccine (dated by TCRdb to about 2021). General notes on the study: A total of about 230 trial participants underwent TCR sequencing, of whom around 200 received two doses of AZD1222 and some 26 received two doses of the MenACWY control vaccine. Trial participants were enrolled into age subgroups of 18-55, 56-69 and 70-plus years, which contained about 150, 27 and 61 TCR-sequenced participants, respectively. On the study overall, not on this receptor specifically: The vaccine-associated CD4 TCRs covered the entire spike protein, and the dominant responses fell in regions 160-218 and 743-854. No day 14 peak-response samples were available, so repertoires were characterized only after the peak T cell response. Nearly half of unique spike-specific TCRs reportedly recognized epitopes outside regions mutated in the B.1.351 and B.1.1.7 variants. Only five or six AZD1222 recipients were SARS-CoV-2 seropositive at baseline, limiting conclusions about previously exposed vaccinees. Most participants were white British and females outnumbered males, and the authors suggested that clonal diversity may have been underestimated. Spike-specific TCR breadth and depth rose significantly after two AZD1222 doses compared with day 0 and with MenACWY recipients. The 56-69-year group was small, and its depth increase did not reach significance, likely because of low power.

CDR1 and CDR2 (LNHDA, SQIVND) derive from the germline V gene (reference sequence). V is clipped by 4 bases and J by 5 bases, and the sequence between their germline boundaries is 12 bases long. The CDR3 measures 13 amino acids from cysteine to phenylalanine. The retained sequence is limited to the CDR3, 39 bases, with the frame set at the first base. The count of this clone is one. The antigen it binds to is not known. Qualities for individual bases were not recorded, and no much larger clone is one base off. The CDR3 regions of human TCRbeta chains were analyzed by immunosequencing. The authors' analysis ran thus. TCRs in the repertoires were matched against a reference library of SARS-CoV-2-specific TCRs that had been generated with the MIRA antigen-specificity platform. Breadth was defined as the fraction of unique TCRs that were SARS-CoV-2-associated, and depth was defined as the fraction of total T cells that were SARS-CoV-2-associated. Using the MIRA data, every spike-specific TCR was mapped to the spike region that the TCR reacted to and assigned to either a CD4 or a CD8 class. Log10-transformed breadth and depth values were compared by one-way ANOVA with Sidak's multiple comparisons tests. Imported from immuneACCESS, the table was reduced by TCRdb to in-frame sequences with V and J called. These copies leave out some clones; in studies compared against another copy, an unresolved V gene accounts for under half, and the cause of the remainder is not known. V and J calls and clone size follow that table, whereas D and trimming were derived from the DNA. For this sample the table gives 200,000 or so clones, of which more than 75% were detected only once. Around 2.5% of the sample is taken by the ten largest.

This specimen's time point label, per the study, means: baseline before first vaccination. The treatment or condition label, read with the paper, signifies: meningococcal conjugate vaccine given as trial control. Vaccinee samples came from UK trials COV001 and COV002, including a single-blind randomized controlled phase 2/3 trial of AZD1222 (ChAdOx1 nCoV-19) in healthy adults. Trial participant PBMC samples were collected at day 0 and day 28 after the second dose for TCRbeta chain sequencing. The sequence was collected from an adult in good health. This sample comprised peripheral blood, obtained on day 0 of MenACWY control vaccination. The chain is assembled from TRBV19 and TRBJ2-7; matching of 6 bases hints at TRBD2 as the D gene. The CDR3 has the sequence CASSTFQRDEQYF. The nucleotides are TGTGCCAGTAGTACCTTCCAGCGGGACGAGCAGTACTTC.